This TCR beta chain was documented in a study of identical twins. After template switching added a universal primer site, the resulting cDNA carried unique molecular identifiers. A single record per CDR3 protein comes from TCRdb applying MiXCR to the 5' RACE reads. The data hold about 520,000 distinct CDR3 sequences, with 22% observed a single time. For this clonotype: Its specificity is not known.

This CDR3 region has 15 residues. CDR1 is SEHNR and CDR2 is FQNEAQ in the germline V gene (reference sequence). J was trimmed by 11 bases and V by 5 bases; bases with no gene match: 15. Study-level results: Twins shared beta out-of-frame sequences in excess, but this excess was weaker.

This sample was also put to use in a study of T cells expressing NK-cell markers. That work adds: Each TCR beta repertoire originated in sorted T cells that were CD3+CD56+NKG2C+, CD3+CD56+NKG2C- or CD3+CD56-NKG2C+.

This receptor was taken from a woman aged 18 to 35 in good health. The specimen sequenced was CD4+ T cells sorted from blood. This chain links TRBV7-9 with TRBJ2-4, with 7 nucleotides matching TRBD2. The CDR3 is CASSLRGLPKTLQYF. CDR3 sequence (DNA): TGTGCCAGCAGCCTAAGGGGACTACCCAAAACCCTTCAGTACTTC.